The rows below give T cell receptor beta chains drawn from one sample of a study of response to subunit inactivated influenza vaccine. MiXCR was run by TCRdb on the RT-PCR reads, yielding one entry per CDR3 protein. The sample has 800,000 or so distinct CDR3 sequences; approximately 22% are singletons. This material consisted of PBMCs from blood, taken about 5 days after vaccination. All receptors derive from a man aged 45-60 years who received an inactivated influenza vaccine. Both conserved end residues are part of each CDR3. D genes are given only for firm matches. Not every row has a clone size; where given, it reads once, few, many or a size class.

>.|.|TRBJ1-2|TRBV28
TGTGCCAGCAGTTTCACAACAGGATACTATGGCTACACCTTC
CASSFTTGYYGYTF
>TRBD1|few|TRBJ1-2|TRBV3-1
TGTGCCAGCAGCTCGCGCGGGGACAGCAAGGCTGGCTACACCTTC
CASSSRGDSKAGYTF
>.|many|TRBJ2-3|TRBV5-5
TGTGCCAGCAGCTCGAGACTAAGTGGCGCAGATACGCAGTATTTT
CASSSRLSGADTQYF
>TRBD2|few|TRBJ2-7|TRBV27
TGTGCCAGCAGTACCGATAGCGGGCCTCTCTCCTACGAGCAGTACTTC
CASSTDSGPLSYEQYF
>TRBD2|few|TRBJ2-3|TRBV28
TGTGCCAGCAGTGGACTAGTATCAGATACGCAGTATTTT
CASSGLVSDTQYF
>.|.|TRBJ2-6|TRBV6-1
TGTGCCAGCAGTGAAAGCCTGGGGGGCGCCAACGTCCTGACTTTC
CASSESLGGANVLTF
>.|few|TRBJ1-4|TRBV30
TGTGCCTGGAGTGTCCCCGGGGGAGAAAAACTGTTTTTT
CAWSVPGGEKLFF
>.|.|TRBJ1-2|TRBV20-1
TGCAGTGCTAGGCTCGGTTCCCTCTATGGCTACACCTTC
CSARLGSLYGYTF
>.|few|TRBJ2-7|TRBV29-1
TGCAGCGTTGCGGAGAACCAACTCGGAGAGCAGTACTTC
CSVAENQLGEQYF
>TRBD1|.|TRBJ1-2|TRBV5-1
TGCGCCAGCAGTCCGGGACAGGAGTATGGCTACACCTTC
CASSPGQEYGYTF
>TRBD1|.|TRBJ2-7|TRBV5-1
TGCGCCAGCAGCAGGGGACAGGGAATGTCCTACGAGCAGTACTTC
CASSRGQGMSYEQYF
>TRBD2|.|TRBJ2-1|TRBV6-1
TGTGCCAGCAGTGAGGGCGGGACTAGCGGGAGGCCGTACACCTACAATGAGCAGTTCTTC
CASSEGGTSGRPYTYNEQFF
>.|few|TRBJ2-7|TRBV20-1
TGCAGTGCTAGAAAGGGCTACGAGCAGTACTTC
CSARKGYEQYF
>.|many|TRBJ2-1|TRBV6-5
TGTGCCAGCAGTTACTCCCCCGGGGGTCAACTCAATGAGCAGTTCTTC
CASSYSPGGQLNEQFF
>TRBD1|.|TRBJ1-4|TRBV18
TGTGCCAGCTCACCGCGGCCGGGACAGGGGAATGAAAAACTGTTTTTT
CASSPRPGQGNEKLFF
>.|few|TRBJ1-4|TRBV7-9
TGTGCCAGCAGCTCCCCAAATGAAAAACTGTTTTTT
CASSSPNEKLFF
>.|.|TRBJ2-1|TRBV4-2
TGTGCCAGCAGCCAAGCCCTAGCGTTTGAGCAGTTCTTC
CASSQALAFEQFF
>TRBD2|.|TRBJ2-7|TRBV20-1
TGCAGTGCCTCACTTAGCGGGACTAAAGCCGCGCAGTACTTC
CSASLSGTKAAQYF
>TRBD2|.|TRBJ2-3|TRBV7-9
TGTGCCAGCAGCTCCCGTGGACTAGCTGTAGATACGCAGTATTTT
CASSSRGLAVDTQYF
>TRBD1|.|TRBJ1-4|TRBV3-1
TGTGCCAGCAGCCAGGAGAGGACAGGGGCAACTAATGAAAAACTGTTTTTT
CASSQERTGATNEKLFF
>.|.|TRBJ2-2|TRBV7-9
TGTGCCACCCGCCTAGAGGAAGAAACCGGGGAGCTGTTTTTT
CATRLEEETGELFF
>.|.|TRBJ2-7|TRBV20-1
TGCAGTGCTAGAGATTCCCAGGGGGCGGGAGGGCCCTTGGACGAGCAGTACTTC
CSARDSQGAGGPLDEQYF
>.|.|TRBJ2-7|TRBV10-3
TGTGCCATCAGCCCCCAGGGTAGCTACGAGCAGTACTTC
CAISPQGSYEQYF
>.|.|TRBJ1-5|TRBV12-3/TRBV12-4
TGTGCCAGCAGCGCGGGGGGCGGCCTTAGCAATCAGCCCCAGCATTTT
CASSAGGGLSNQPQHF
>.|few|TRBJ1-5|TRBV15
TGTGCCACCAGCAGAGATCGTCAGGGCCATCAGCCCCAGCATTTT
CATSRDRQGHQPQHF
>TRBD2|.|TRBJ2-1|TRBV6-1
TGTGCCAGCAGACCCGGGACTAGCGGAGCCCAGTTCTTC
CASRPGTSGAQFF
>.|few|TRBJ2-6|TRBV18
TGTGCCAGCTCACCTTCGACAGGTGCTCTCTCTGGGGCCAACGTCCTGACTTTC
CASSPSTGALSGANVLTF
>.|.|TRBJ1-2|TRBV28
TGTGCCAGCCGGGATCCCAACTATGGCTACACCTTC
CASRDPNYGYTF
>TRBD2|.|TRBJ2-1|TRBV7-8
TGTGCCAGCAGCGCCAGCGGGGGGGCCTTCAATGAGCAGTTCTTC
CASSASGGAFNEQFF
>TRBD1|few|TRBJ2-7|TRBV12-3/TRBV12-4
TGTGCCAGCAGTTTAAATCAGGGGGCGCAGTACGAGCAGTACTTC
CASSLNQGAQYEQYF